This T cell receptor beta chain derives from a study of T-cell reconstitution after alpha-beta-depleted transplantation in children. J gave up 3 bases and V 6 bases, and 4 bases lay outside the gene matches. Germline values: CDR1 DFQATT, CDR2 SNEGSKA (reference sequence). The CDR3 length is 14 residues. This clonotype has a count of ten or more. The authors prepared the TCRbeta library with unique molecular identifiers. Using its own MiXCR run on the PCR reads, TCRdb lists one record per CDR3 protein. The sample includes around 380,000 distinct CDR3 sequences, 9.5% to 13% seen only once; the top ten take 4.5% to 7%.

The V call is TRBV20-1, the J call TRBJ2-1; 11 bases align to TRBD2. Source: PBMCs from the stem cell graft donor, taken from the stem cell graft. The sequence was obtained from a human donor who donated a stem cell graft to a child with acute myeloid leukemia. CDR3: CSATTSGSYNEQFF. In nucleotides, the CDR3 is TGCAGTGCCACAACTAGCGGGAGCTACAATGAGCAGTTCTTC.